These T cell receptor beta chains were read from a single sample in a study of CD8 T cells in Susac syndrome. MiXCR, run by TCRdb on the immunoSEQ multiplex PCR reads, gives a single entry per CDR3 protein. The table records around 99,000 distinct CDR3 sequences, roughly 95% of them present only once. The sequenced material came from CD4+ T cells from PBMCs. The source of these receptors is a human donor in good health. The CDR3 runs from the conserved cysteine through the conserved F or W. The D gene is left open where the match is weak. Size values are once, few and many counts, or a class for expanded clones, and some rows have none.

J gene,clone size,V gene,D gene,CDR3 protein,CDR3 DNA
TRBJ2-3,.,TRBV7-3,.,CASRPPGTLTDTQYF,TGTGCCAGCAGGCCCCCCGGGACACTCACAGATACGCAGTATTTT
TRBJ2-2,.,TRBV29-1,TRBD1,CSARQGPTGELFF,TGCAGCGCCCGACAGGGGCCGACCGGGGAGCTGTTTTTT
TRBJ2-3,.,TRBV4-2,TRBD2,CASSALGGRADTQYF,TGTGCCAGCAGCGCCCTGGGCGGGAGGGCAGATACGCAGTATTTT
TRBJ2-2,.,TRBV2,.,CASGVTVAGELFF,TGTGCCAGCGGAGTAACGGTCGCCGGGGAGCTGTTTTTT
TRBJ1-3,.,TRBV12-3/TRBV12-4,.,CASSFGQGNTIYF,TGTGCCAGCAGTTTTGGACAGGGAAACACCATATATTTT
TRBJ1-2,.,TRBV6-1,TRBD1,CASSEATGGGYGYTF,TGTGCCAGCAGTGAAGCTACAGGGGGGGGATATGGCTACACCTTC
TRBJ2-5,.,TRBV13,TRBD2,CASRRLLAGGETQYF,TGTGCCAGCCGACGGCTTCTAGCGGGAGGAGAGACCCAGTACTTC
TRBJ2-7,.,TRBV7-9,TRBD1,CASSLGAGTASYEQYF,TGTGCCAGCAGCTTGGGTGCCGGGACAGCCTCCTACGAGCAGTACTTC
TRBJ2-5,.,TRBV3-1,TRBD2,CATRLAGTQETQYF,TGTGCCACCAGACTAGCGGGGACCCAAGAGACCCAGTACTTC
TRBJ2-1,.,TRBV29-1,.,CSVEVGVAYNEQFF,TGCAGCGTTGAGGTGGGAGTCGCCTACAATGAGCAGTTCTTC
TRBJ1-1,.,TRBV29-1,TRBD1,CSARQGNTEAFF,TGCAGCGCCCGACAGGGGAATACTGAAGCTTTCTTT
TRBJ2-1,.,TRBV7-8,TRBD2,CASSLAAGRSVEQFF,TGTGCCAGCAGCTTAGCTGCCGGGAGGTCGGTTGAGCAGTTCTTC
TRBJ2-7,.,TRBV2,TRBD1,CASRWTGSSYEQYF,TGTGCCAGCAGATGGACAGGGTCCTCCTACGAGCAGTACTTC
TRBJ2-5,.,TRBV2,.,CASKRTEQETQYF,TGTGCCAGCAAACGGACTGAGCAAGAGACCCAGTACTTC
TRBJ2-5,.,TRBV2,TRBD2,CASSDARLAGVRETQYF,TGTGCCAGCAGTGACGCCAGACTAGCGGGAGTTAGGGAGACCCAGTACTTC
TRBJ2-7,once,TRBV29-1,TRBD1,CSVERQGLNEQYF,TGCAGCGTTGAACGACAGGGCTTGAACGAGCAGTACTTC
TRBJ1-5,.,TRBV12-3/TRBV12-4,TRBD1,CASSLNRQGSQPQHF,TGTGCCAGCAGTTTAAATCGACAGGGCTCCCAGCCCCAGCATTTT
TRBJ2-3,.,TRBV2,TRBD1,CASSYTGTAYQYF,TGTGCCAGCAGTTACACCGGGACAGCTTATCAGTATTTT
TRBJ2-5,.,TRBV6-1,.,CASMGGRYQETQYF,TGTGCCAGCATGGGGGGCCGGTACCAAGAGACCCAGTACTTC
TRBJ2-2,.,TRBV2,.,CASSPLDRNTGELFF,TGTGCCAGCAGTCCCTTAGACCGAAACACCGGGGAGCTGTTTTTT
TRBJ2-7,.,TRBV19,.,CASSIGPNYRYEQYF,TGTGCCAGTAGTATAGGACCTAACTACAGGTACGAGCAGTACTTC
TRBJ2-3,.,TRBV12-3/TRBV12-4,TRBD2,CASRPRLAGGHSTDTQYF,TGTGCCAGCAGACCGCGGCTAGCGGGGGGCCACAGCACAGATACGCAGTATTTT
TRBJ1-2,.,TRBV4-3,TRBD1,CASSHGQEYGYTF,TGCGCCAGCAGCCACGGACAGGAGTATGGCTACACCTTC
TRBJ2-3,.,TRBV18,.,CASSPRTASTDTQYF,TGTGCCAGCTCACCTCGGACGGCTAGCACAGATACGCAGTATTTT
TRBJ2-5,.,TRBV29-1,TRBD1,CSDTTGMETQYF,TGCAGCGATACGACAGGGATGGAGACCCAGTACTTC
TRBJ1-1,.,TRBV5-1,TRBD1,CASSLTGTGGEGTEAFF,TGCGCCAGCAGCTTGACCGGGACAGGGGGCGAGGGTACTGAAGCTTTCTTT